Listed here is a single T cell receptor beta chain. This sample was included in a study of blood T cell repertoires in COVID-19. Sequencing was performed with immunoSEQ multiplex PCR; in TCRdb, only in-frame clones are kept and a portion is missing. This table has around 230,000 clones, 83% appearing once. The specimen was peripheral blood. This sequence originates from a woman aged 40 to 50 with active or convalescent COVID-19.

CDR3 coding DNA: TGTGCCAGCAGCCAACTACCGACAGTACTAGCCAAAAACATTCAGTACTTC. It codes for CASSQLPTVLAKNIQYF. The V and J genes are TRBV5-5 and TRBJ2-4; D may be TRBD1 (5 bases). The germline gives CDR1 SGHKS, CDR2 YYEKEE (reference sequence). This CDR3 spans 17 amino acids. V lost 4 bases to trimming and J lost 0 bases, with 17 bases between them.